One sample yielded the 25 T cell receptor beta chains listed below, sequenced in a study of post-analysis software for immune sequencing data. Points from the study as a whole: Five TRBV segments, including TRBV5-6, TRBV5-1 and TRBV20-1, were more frequent in patients than controls.

Unique molecular identifiers were built into the TCR beta cDNA libraries. Each CDR3 protein is one row after TCRdb ran MiXCR on the PCR reads. The sample includes fewer than 900,000 distinct CDR3 sequences, 35% to 55% of them seen just once. Their specific antigens are unknown. Sample: blood. These receptors were collected from a girl under 18 with multiple sclerosis.

This clonotype appeared a few times. CDR3 residues: CASSEPIGGLREQFF. CDR3 bases: TGTGCCAGCAGTGAACCGATTGGGGGGCTAAGGGAGCAGTTCTTC. The J gene is TRBJ2-1, the V gene TRBV28; D may correspond to TRBD1 or TRBD2 (6 bases each). Trimming stripped 5 bases from V and 10 bases from J, with 21 bases between. Germline loops: CDR1 MDHEN, CDR2 SYDVKM. This CDR3 spans 15 amino acids.

In its sample, this clonotype was seen a few times. The chain has TRBV9 and TRBJ2-3; TRBD1 aligns across 8 bases. Germline CDR1 SGDLS, CDR2 YYNGEE. This CDR3 region has 18 residues. V shed 1 base and J 2 bases; nucleotides not matched to a gene: 12. The CDR3 sequence is CASSVSPGTGVSTDTQYF. CDR3 nucleotide sequence: TGTGCCAGCAGCGTATCTCCCGGGACAGGTGTTTCCACAGATACGCAGTATTTT. Supplemented by reference TRBV9 and TRBJ2-3, the full variable domain reads DSGVTQTPKHLITATGQRVTLRCSPRSGDLSVYWYQQSLDQGLQFLIQYYNGEERAKGNILERFSAQQFPDLHSELNLSSLELGDSALYFCASSVSPGTGVSTDTQYFGPGTRLTVL.

The chain has TRBV5-1 and TRBJ2-1; 8 positions agree with TRBD2. This CDR3 region has 15 residues. The V gene end was trimmed by 3 bases and the J gene end by 4 bases; junction bases not matched to a gene: 6. Germline values: CDR1 SGHRS, CDR2 YFSETQ. CDR3: CASSWETSGYNEQFF. The CDR3 DNA reads as TGCGCCAGCAGCTGGGAAACTAGCGGTTACAATGAGCAGTTCTTC.

This chain connects TRBV11-2 to TRBJ2-4, with TRBD2 identical over 7 bases. V gave up 5 bases and J gave up 6 bases; unmatched junction bases: 16. The CDR3 spans 17 residues. Per the germline V gene, CDR1 is SGHAT and CDR2 is FQNNGV. CDR3 residues: CASSPKVGGPSGNIQYF. In nucleotides, the CDR3 is TGTGCCAGCAGCCCGAAGGTGGGAGGGCCTTCTGGAAACATTCAGTACTTC.

The chain is built from TRBV7-2 and TRBJ2-7, with no clear D. The V end was cut by 1 base, the J end by 0 bases, with 13 bases between. The CDR3 totals 16 residues. Germline CDR1 SGHTA, CDR2 FQGNSA. CDR3 DNA sequence: TGTGCCAGCAGCTTAGGCCCCTTCGGGTCCTCCTACGAGCAGTACTTC. This gives the protein CASSLGPFGSSYEQYF.

The rearrangement uses TRBV20-1 and TRBJ1-5, with a tentative D call TRBD1 (5 bases). This CDR3 contains 14 residues. V was trimmed by 1 base and J by 7 bases, leaving 14 bases between them. The germline gives CDR1 DFQATT, CDR2 SNEGSKA (reference sequence). The CDR3 DNA sequence: TGCAGTGCTAGAGGCGGGGGTAATCGGCAGCCCCAGCATTTT. Its protein is CSARGGGNRQPQHF.

The chain has TRBV20-1 and TRBJ2-3, with 13 bases matching TRBD2. The CDR3 has 20 amino acids. Germline trimming cut 2 bases from V and 0 bases from J; bases unmatched to any gene: 14. The germline V gene encodes CDR1 DFQATT and CDR2 SNEGSKA (reference sequence). The CDR3: CSARPKLGLAGTPSTDTQYF. CDR3 nucleotide sequence: TGCAGTGCTAGACCGAAGTTGGGACTAGCGGGGACACCTAGCACAGATACGCAGTATTTT.

V and J are TRBV4-1 and TRBJ1-1, with D tentatively TRBD1 (5 bases). Germline V lookup: CDR1 MGHRA, CDR2 YSYEKL. V dropped 0 bases and J dropped 0 bases, with 8 bases sitting between them. The CDR3 has 15 residues. Written as DNA, the CDR3 is TGCGCCAGCAGCCAAGAGGCAGGGATGAACACTGAAGCTTTCTTT. Translating gives CASSQEAGMNTEAFF.

The V and J genes are TRBV7-9 and TRBJ2-7; D may be TRBD1 (6 bases). The CDR3 is made up of 15 amino acids. CDR1 and CDR2 (germline): SEHNR, FQNEAQ (reference sequence). Trimming pared 5 bases from V and 3 bases from J, leaving 17 bases between. The CDR3 region has the DNA TGTGCCAGCAGCCCAGCTACAGGGAACCTCTACGAGCAGTACTTC. It yields the protein CASSPATGNLYEQYF.

This clonotype turned up a few times. The chain recombines TRBV20-1 with TRBJ2-1; 10 positions agree with TRBD2. V was pared by 3 bases and J by 4 bases, with 18 bases of the junction left unmatched. The germline V gene has CDR1 DFQATT and CDR2 SNEGSKA (reference sequence). The CDR3 sequence is 19 residues long. In DNA, the CDR3 is TGCAGTGCTAGGGGGGCCCAAGCGGGAGGGCTAGGTTTTTACAATGAGCAGTTCTTC. Encoded protein: CSARGAQAGGLGFYNEQFF.

The J gene is TRBJ2-4, the V gene TRBV28; D unresolved. Germline V CDR1 and CDR2: MDHEN, SYDVKM. V lost 8 bases to trimming and J lost 5 bases, with 7 bases between them. The CDR3 runs to 11 residues. The DNA of the CDR3 is TGTGCCAGCGTCAGACAAAACATTCAGTACTTC. This sequence encodes CASVRQNIQYF.

The chain employs TRBV3-1 and TRBJ2-3; perhaps TRBD1 as D (6 bases). V was cut by 4 bases and J by 4 bases, with 15 bases left in between. The CDR3 totals 15 residues. Germline loops: CDR1 LGHDT, CDR2 YNNKEL (reference sequence). CDR3 region: CASSPGTQNPDTQYF. In nucleotides, the CDR3 is TGTGCCAGCAGCCCCGGGACACAAAACCCAGATACGCAGTATTTT.

This clonotype was found a few times. The J gene is TRBJ2-7, the V gene TRBV27; D unclear. Germline values: CDR1 MNHEY, CDR2 SMNVEV (reference sequence). This CDR3 is built from 14 residues. Trimming took off 2 bases at V and 1 base at J, with 9 bases between the two ends. The CDR3: CASSLSINSYEQYF. DNA of the CDR3: TGTGCCAGCAGTTTAAGTATAAATTCCTACGAGCAGTACTTC.

In nucleotides, the CDR3 is TGTGCCAGCAGTGTTTCAGGGTACGAGCAGTACTTC. Translating gives CASSVSGYEQYF. This chain connects TRBV6-1 to TRBJ2-7, with D perhaps matching TRBD1 (5 bases). Trimming shortened V by 4 bases and J by 4 bases, and 8 bases separated the two germline ends. CDR1 is MNHNS, CDR2 SASEGT, per germline. The CDR3 covers 12 residues.

This clonotype was observed once. This chain connects TRBV7-3 to TRBJ2-3; 11 bases are shared with TRBD2. This CDR3 region has 15 residues. V was clipped by 5 bases and J by 8 bases; unmatched bases: 9. Per the germline V gene, CDR1 is SGHTA and CDR2 is FQGTGA. The CDR3 region has the DNA TGTGCCAGCAGCCCTAGACTAGCGGGAACGGGTACGCAGTATTTT. Amino acid sequence: CASSPRLAGTGTQYF.

The CDR3 nucleotides are TGTGCCATCAGTGAGTCGGACAGGGGGGGAGATACGCAGTATTTT. Translation gives CAISESDRGGDTQYF. The rearrangement uses TRBV10-3 and TRBJ2-3, with 10 bases fitting TRBD1. The J segment lost 5 bases and the V segment lost 0 bases, leaving 2 bases of the junction unmatched. Germline loops: CDR1 ENHRY, CDR2 SYGVKD. The CDR3 sequence is 15 residues long.

This clonotype was counted a single time. The rearrangement joins TRBV15 to TRBJ2-4, with TRBD2 matching over 9 bases. The J call may not be correct, given that the DNA end is closer to TRBJ2-7. CDR3 length equals 15 residues. Germline-derived CDR1 and CDR2 are LNHNV and YYDKDF (reference sequence). The CDR3 nucleotides are TGTGCCACCAGCAGAGGAGGCGGGAGGGCCAACGAGCAGTACTTC. Its protein is CATSRGGGRANEQYF.

The chain is built from TRBV20-1 and TRBJ2-7; TRBD1 agrees at 10 bases. Germline values: CDR1 DFQATT, CDR2 SNEGSKA (reference sequence). Trimming at V came to 5 bases and at J to 5 bases, leaving 9 bases not matched to a gene. This CDR3 comprises 14 residues. CDR3: CSAGRQGAGDEQYF. CDR3 in DNA: TGCAGTGCTGGCAGACAGGGGGCGGGAGACGAGCAGTACTTC.

With regard to this clonotype: The junction departs from germline at one end; a sequencing error may be responsible. This chain uses TRBV5-1 with TRBJ2-5; D might be TRBD1 or TRBD2, each matching 5 bases. The CDR3 runs to 15 residues. The germline V gene has CDR1 SGHRS and CDR2 YFSETQ. The CDR3 reads CASSLEVAAREIQYF. The CDR3 region has the DNA TGCGCCAGCAGCTTGGAGGTCGCGGCCAGGGAGATCCAGTACTTC.

This clonotype appeared a single time. The chain carries TRBV12-3 or TRBV12-4 and TRBJ1-3; D is perhaps TRBD1 (5 bases). Trimming removed 5 bases at V and 4 bases at J, with 12 bases between. The CDR3 has 14 residues. DNA for the CDR3: TGTGCCAGCAGTCCAGGGTGGTTGGGAAACACCATATATTTT. Its protein product is CASSPGWLGNTIYF.

This chain links TRBV13 with TRBJ1-2; 10 bases align to TRBD1. The CDR3 contains 17 residues. The V segment lost 4 bases and the J segment 1 base; nucleotides outside the gene matches: 9. The germline V gene encodes CDR1 PRHDT and CDR2 FYEKMQ (reference sequence). The CDR3 loop reads CASSSRSTGGINYGYTF. In DNA, the CDR3 is TGTGCCAGCAGCTCTCGATCGACAGGGGGCATTAACTATGGCTACACCTTC.

The table lists this clonotype with a few counts. The chain links TRBV27 to TRBJ2-7; 9 bases align to TRBD1. Germline CDR1 is MNHEY and CDR2 is SMNVEV (reference sequence). The CDR3 runs to 16 residues. The V segment lost 5 bases and the J segment 2 bases; nucleotides outside the gene matches: 10. The CDR3 region has the DNA TGTGCCAGCAGTCCCAACTGGGGACAGGGCCCCTACGAGCAGTACTTC. It encodes CASSPNWGQGPYEQYF.

This clonotype was seen more than once but under ten times. V and J are TRBV28 and TRBJ2-1; D is possibly TRBD2 (6 bases). Germline loops: CDR1 MDHEN, CDR2 SYDVKM. This CDR3 spans 15 amino acids. V lost 4 bases to trimming and J lost 1 base, with 11 bases between them. CDR3 region: CASSSPGTSYNEQFF. The CDR3 DNA is TGTGCCAGCAGTTCCCCGGGGACTTCCTACAATGAGCAGTTCTTC.

This chain connects TRBV28 to TRBJ2-3; 10 bases align to TRBD2. The CDR3 has 16 residues. The germline V gene has CDR1 MDHEN and CDR2 SYDVKM. The junction had 7 bases not matched to a gene; V was cut back by 6 bases and J by 1 base. The CDR3 reads CASRAGTSDRTDTQYF. The DNA of the CDR3 is TGTGCCAGCAGAGCCGGGACTAGCGACCGCACAGATACGCAGTATTTT.

This clonotype was observed a few times. This chain's CDR3 is CASSPSVQVSYNEQFF. The CDR3 region has the DNA TGTGCCAGCTCACCGTCGGTACAGGTTTCCTACAATGAGCAGTTCTTC. The rearrangement joins TRBV18 to TRBJ2-1; possibly TRBD1 for D (5 bases). This CDR3 has 16 amino acids. Trimming removed 3 bases from V and 1 base from J, with 13 bases in between. The germline CDR1 and CDR2 sequences are KGHSH and LQKENI.